These 7 T cell receptor beta chains were all obtained from the same sample, sequenced in a study of T cell repertoires in cytomegalovirus infection. For these receptors, no antigen is known. Each CDR3 protein gets one entry after TCRdb re-called the reads with MiXCR. The data hold about 500,000 distinct CDR3 sequences, with 30% to 35% observed a single time. This specimen was cultured PBMCs, taken from culture after CMV antigen stimulation. The receptors were sampled from a human donor in good health (CMV status not recorded). Some clones in this sample may be carry-over from other donors' samples.

The chain carries TRBV6-6 and TRBJ2-7, with TRBD2 matching 7 bases. CDR1 is MNHNY, CDR2 SVGAGI, per germline (reference sequence). V lost 5 bases and J lost 3; bases outside the gene matches: 10. The CDR3 extends over 15 amino acids. In nucleotides, the CDR3 is TGTGCCAGCAGTCACGCCGGGGGGTTAAACTACGAGCAGTACGTC. This encodes CASSHAGGLNYEQYV.

V and J are TRBV4-3 and TRBJ1-1; D is unresolved. The CDR3 is 15 amino acids. Germline V gives CDR1 LGHNA, CDR2 YSLEER. Trimming shortened V by 3 bases and J by 3 bases, and 14 bases separated the two germline ends. CDR3 bases: TGCGCCAGCAGCCAGGGCAAGGTTAGGGACACTGAAGCTTTCTTT. Protein product: CASSQGKVRDTEAFF.

This clonotype was seen a handful of times. The chain carries TRBV12-3 or TRBV12-4 and TRBJ1-3; D unresolved. V lost 5 bases and J 4 bases, leaving 21 bases between the germline ends. The CDR3 spans 17 residues. CDR3 loop: CASSPSLGLGLGNTIYF. CDR3 in DNA: TGTGCCAGCAGTCCAAGTTTGGGCCTTGGGCTCGGAAACACCATATATTTT.

This clonotype has only a few counts. The chain links TRBV12-3 or TRBV12-4 to TRBJ1-1, with D hard to call. This CDR3 has 11 residues. V was pared by 11 bases and J by 3 bases, with 10 bases between. CDR3 in DNA: TGTGCCGCCGTGGTAGACACTGAAGCTTTCTTT. It translates to CAAVVDTEAFF.

The chain couples TRBV18 to TRBJ2-2; D call uncertain. Germline loops: CDR1 KGHSH, CDR2 LQKENI. The length of the CDR3 is 13 residues. The V gene lost 0 bases and the J gene lost 5 bases, with 4 bases spanning the gap. CDR3 sequence (DNA): TGTGCCAGCTCACCACCGGGAACCGGGGAGCTGTTTTTT. It codes for CASSPPGTGELFF.

This clonotype was observed many times. V and J are TRBV7-2 and TRBJ1-1; D might be TRBD1 (6 bases). This CDR3 comprises 16 residues. The germline V gene has CDR1 SGHTA and CDR2 FQGNSA. Trimming stripped 3 bases from V and 4 bases from J, with 18 bases between. The CDR3 region is CASSFRDTTIGTEAFF. Here the CDR3 DNA reads TGTGCCAGCAGCTTCCGGGACACAACCATTGGCACTGAAGCTTTCTTT. Filled out from reference TRBV7-2 and TRBJ1-1, the complete variable domain reads GAGVSQSPSNKVTEKGKDVELRCDPISGHTALYWYRQSLGQGLEFLIYFQGNSAPDKSGLPSDRFSAERTGGSVSTLTIQRTQQEDSAVYLCASSFRDTTIGTEAFFGQGTRLTVV.

The chain is built from TRBV6-1 and TRBJ2-3; 7 nucleotides align to TRBD1. With 4 bases clipped from V and 7 bases from J, the junction kept 8 bases outside the gene matches. This CDR3 has 14 residues. CDR1 MNHNS and CDR2 SASEGT come from the germline V gene. CDR3 in amino acids: CASSATGTVNTQYF. CDR3 coding DNA: TGTGCCAGCAGTGCTACAGGGACAGTAAATACGCAGTATTTT.